This TCR beta chain was sequenced for a study of cytotoxic CD8 clonotypes in ibrutinib-treated CLL. As for the study in general: Patient counts were roughly 10 relapsed/refractory, about 14 treatment-naive and about 18 IGHV unmutated. Response samples were taken after a median of 12 months on treatment, range 6 to 36.

A single count supports this clone. As yet, its antigen is unknown. The CDR3 has 15 residues. V lost 5 bases and J lost 5; bases outside the gene matches: 10. Germline lookup yields CDR1 MRHNA and CDR2 SNTAGT. Findings of the study overall: Clonality (at baseline) was higher than in age-matched healthy donors and tracked circulating CD8+ T-cell counts. Public clonotypes were rare and shrank or held steady on treatment.

Using immunoSEQ multiplex PCR, the repertoire was profiled, and TCRdb retains in-frame clones only, with some absent. The table has some 300,000 clones, more than 65% seen once. The receptor's source is a human donor with chronic lymphocytic leukemia. This chain connects TRBV6-4 to TRBJ2-3, with TRBD2 matching over 7 bases. The sample here was PBMCs, taken before ibrutinib treatment. CDR3 in DNA: TGTGCCAGCAGTACTTCTAGCGGAGCGCTAGATACGCAGTATTTT. Amino acids: CASSTSSGALDTQYF.